The source of this TCR beta chain is a study of CD8+CD57+ T cells in acquired aplastic anemia. Patients who underwent sequencing had shown CD8+CD57+ cell expansion by flow cytometry. Genomic DNA, the template, was used for profiling of the TCR beta VDJ and CDR3. Via MiXCR, TCRdb re-called the reads, giving one row per CDR3 protein. The sample has about 180,000 distinct CDR3 sequences; 48% are singletons. Sequenced sample: sorted CD4+, CD8+, or CD8+CD57+ T cells (not recorded which) from PBMCs. This receptor was taken from a human donor with aplastic anemia.

CDR3 sequence reads: CASSLRQGLNQPQHF. The CDR3 DNA reads TGTGCCAGCAGTCTTCGACAGGGACTCAATCAGCCCCAGCATTTT. The chain links TRBV12-3 or TRBV12-4 to TRBJ1-5; 7 bases are a match to TRBD1. Trimming removed 5 bases from V and 3 bases from J; junction bases left unmatched: 7. There are 15 residues in the CDR3.